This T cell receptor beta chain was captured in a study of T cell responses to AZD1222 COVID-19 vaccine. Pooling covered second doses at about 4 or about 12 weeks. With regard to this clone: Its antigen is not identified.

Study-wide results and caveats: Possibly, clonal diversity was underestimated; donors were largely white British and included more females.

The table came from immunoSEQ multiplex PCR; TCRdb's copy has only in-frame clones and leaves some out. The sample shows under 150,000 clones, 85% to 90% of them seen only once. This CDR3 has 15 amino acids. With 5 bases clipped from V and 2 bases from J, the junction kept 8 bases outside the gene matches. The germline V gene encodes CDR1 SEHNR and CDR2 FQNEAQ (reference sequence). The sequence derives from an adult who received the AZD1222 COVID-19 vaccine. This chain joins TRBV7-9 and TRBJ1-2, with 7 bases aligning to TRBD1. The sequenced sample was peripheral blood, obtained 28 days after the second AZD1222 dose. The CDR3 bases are TGTGCCAGCAGCCTCTTTGACAGGGTGAACTATGGCTACACCTTC. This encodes CASSLFDRVNYGYTF. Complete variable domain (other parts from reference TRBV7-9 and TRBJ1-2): DTGVSQNPRHKITKRGQNVTFRCDPISEHNRLYWYRQTLGQGPEFLTYFQNEAQLEKSRLLSDRFSAERPKGSFSTLEIQRTEQGDSAMYLCASSLFDRVNYGYTFGSGTRLTVV.